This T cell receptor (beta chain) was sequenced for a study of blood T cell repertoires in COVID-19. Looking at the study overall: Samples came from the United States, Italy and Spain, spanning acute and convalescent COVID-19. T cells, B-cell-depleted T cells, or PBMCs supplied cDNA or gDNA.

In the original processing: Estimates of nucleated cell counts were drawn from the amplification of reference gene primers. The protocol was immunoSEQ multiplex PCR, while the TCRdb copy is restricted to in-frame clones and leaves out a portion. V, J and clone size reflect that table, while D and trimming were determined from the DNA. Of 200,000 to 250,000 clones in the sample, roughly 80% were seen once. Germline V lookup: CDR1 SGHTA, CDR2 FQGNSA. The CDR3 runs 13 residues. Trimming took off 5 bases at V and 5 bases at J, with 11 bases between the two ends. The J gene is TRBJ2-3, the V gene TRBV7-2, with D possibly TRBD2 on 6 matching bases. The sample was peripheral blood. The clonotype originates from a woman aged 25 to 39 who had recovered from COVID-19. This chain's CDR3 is CASSREREDTQYF. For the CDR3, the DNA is TGTGCCAGCAGCCGGGAGAGGGAAGATACGCAGTATTTT.